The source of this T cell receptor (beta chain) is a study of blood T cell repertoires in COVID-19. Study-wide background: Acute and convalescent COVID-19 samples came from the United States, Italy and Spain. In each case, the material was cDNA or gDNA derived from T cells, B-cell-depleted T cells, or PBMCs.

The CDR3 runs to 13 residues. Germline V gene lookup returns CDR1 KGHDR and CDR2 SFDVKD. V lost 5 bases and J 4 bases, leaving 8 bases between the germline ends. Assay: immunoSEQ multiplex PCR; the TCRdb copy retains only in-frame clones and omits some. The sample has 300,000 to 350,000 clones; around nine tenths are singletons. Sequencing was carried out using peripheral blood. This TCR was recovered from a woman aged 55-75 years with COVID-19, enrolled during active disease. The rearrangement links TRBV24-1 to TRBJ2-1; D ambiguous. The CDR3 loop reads CATSGVAYNEQFF. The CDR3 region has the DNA TGTGCCACCAGTGGCGTAGCTTACAATGAGCAGTTCTTC.